The 7 T cell receptor beta chains presented below share a single source sample, sequenced in a study of T cells after yellow fever vaccination. TCRdb recomputed calls from the 5' RACE reads with MiXCR, one row per CDR3 protein. The table shows some 340,000 distinct CDR3 sequences, with about 4% occurring only once. The sequences come from PBMCs, collected 5 days after the yellow fever booster vaccination. Every receptor here comes from a man between 18 and 35 years old who received the YFV17D yellow fever vaccine.

This chain uses TRBV11-2 with TRBJ1-1, with D tentatively TRBD1 (6 bases). V lost 2 bases, J lost 9 bases, and 16 bases lay in between. Germline V gene data show CDR1 as SGHAT and CDR2 as FQNNGV. The CDR3 is made up of 14 amino acids. Here the CDR3 DNA reads TGTGCCAGCAGCTTAAGCCAGAGGGGGACTCAAGCTTTCTTT. Translated, it gives CASSLSQRGTQAFF.

V and J are TRBV11-2 and TRBJ2-5; D is perhaps TRBD1 (6 bases). The V end lost 5 bases, the J end lost 8 bases, and 9 bases lay between the germline ends. CDR1 SGHAT and CDR2 FQNNGV come from the germline V gene. The CDR3 has 11 amino acids. This CDR3 reads CASSPQGTQYF. The CDR3 region has the DNA TGTGCCAGCAGCCCACAGGGAACCCAGTACTTC.

This clonotype was counted only a few times. The CDR3 sequence is CSAITPPVHTEAFF. DNA of the CDR3: TGCAGTGCTATCACCCCCCCAGTTCATACTGAAGCTTTCTTT. The chain couples TRBV20-1 to TRBJ1-1; D is undetermined. This CDR3 contains 14 residues. V dropped 4 bases and J dropped 5 bases, with 17 bases sitting between them. From germline, CDR1 is DFQATT and CDR2 SNEGSKA (reference sequence).

This clonotype was observed many times. V and J are TRBV10-3 and TRBJ2-7; D uncertain. The length of the CDR3 is 14 residues. V was shortened by 4 bases and J by 6 bases, with 16 bases between the two germline ends. Germline V gene data show CDR1 as ENHRY and CDR2 as SYGVKD. CDR3 DNA sequence: TGTGCCATCAGTGGAGACATGGACCTCCGCGAGCAGTACGTC. Translating it yields CAISGDMDLREQYV.

This clonotype was observed many times. DNA for the CDR3: TGCGCCAGCAGTCAACACGTAACCTACGAGCAGTACGTC. Protein sequence: CASSQHVTYEQYV. The gene calls are TRBV5-1 and TRBJ2-7, with no clear D. V was cut by 5 bases and J by 2 bases, with 11 bases left in between. This CDR3 contains 13 residues. Germline loops: CDR1 SGHRS, CDR2 YFSETQ.

This chain links TRBV11-2 with TRBJ2-3; the match to TRBD2 covers 7 bases. V trimming: 2 bases; J trimming: 7 bases; junction bases outside the gene matches: 9. The CDR3 is 15 residues long. CDR1 and CDR2 from the germline V gene are SGHAT and FQNNGV. The CDR3 is CASSLTTSEVNTQYF. The DNA of the CDR3 is TGTGCCAGCAGCTTAACCACTAGCGAGGTGAATACGCAGTATTTT.

This chain links TRBV6-2 or TRBV6-3 with TRBJ1-1; D gene unclear. CDR1 and CDR2 from the germline V gene are MNHEY and SVGEGT. This CDR3 is built from 11 residues. The ends were cut back, 7 bases at V and 2 bases at J, with 5 bases in the middle. DNA of the CDR3: TGTGCCAGCACCAAAAACACTGAAGCTTTCTTT. The encoded protein is CASTKNTEAFF.